This is a list of T cell receptor beta chains from one sample in a study of blood T cell repertoires in COVID-19. The method was immunoSEQ multiplex PCR; TCRdb's version includes in-frame clones alone and lacks a portion of them. This table holds 100,000 or so clones, over 80% found once. Specimen: peripheral blood. The receptors were sampled from a woman in her 70s with active or convalescent COVID-19. CDR3s include the opening cysteine and the closing phenylalanine or tryptophan. The D gene is left open where the match is weak. Not all rows give a size; the values are once, few, many and, for expanded clones, a class.

>TRBV6-5|.|.|TRBJ1-1
CASRNGGSTEAFF
TGTGCCAGCAGGAATGGGGGCTCAACTGAAGCTTTCTTT
>TRBV28|.|.|TRBJ1-5
CASRRHSGSNQPQHF
TGTGCCAGCCGCCGACATTCGGGGAGCAATCAGCCCCAGCATTTT
>TRBV19|.|.|TRBJ2-5
CASSLRLAGSLQETQYF
TGTGCCAGTAGCCTGCGGTTGGCGGGGAGCCTTCAAGAGACCCAGTACTTC
>TRBV5-1|few|TRBD1|TRBJ1-2
CASSFRQGGYGYTF
TGCGCCAGCAGCTTCCGACAGGGGGGGTATGGCTACACCTTC
>TRBV10-3|.|TRBD1|TRBJ2-5
CAISARTGSDGETQYF
TGTGCCATCAGTGCGCGGACAGGGTCTGACGGGGAGACCCAGTACTTC
>TRBV7-8|.|.|TRBJ1-6
CASSHRDPTVLNSPLHF
TGTGCCAGCAGCCACCGAGACCCGACAGTCCTTAACTCACCCCTCCACTTT
>TRBV10-3|.|TRBD1|TRBJ1-6
CAISGGQGDNSPLHF
TGTGCCATCAGTGGAGGACAGGGCGATAATTCACCCCTCCACTTT
>TRBV11-2|.|.|TRBJ1-2
CASSLAGTGGYTF
TGTGCCAGCAGCTTAGCGGGGACTGGAGGCTACACCTTC
>TRBV6-5|.|TRBD1|TRBJ1-2
CASRPGTVYGYTF
TGTGCCAGCAGGCCCGGGACAGTCTATGGCTACACCTTC
>TRBV4-2|.|.|TRBJ1-2
CASSQGIGTNTNYGYTF
TGTGCCAGCAGCCAGGGAATCGGGACAAATACTAACTATGGCTACACCTTC
>TRBV6-5|.|TRBD1|TRBJ1-1
CASSKTGTNTEAFF
TGTGCCAGCAGCAAGACAGGGACGAACACTGAAGCTTTCTTT
>TRBV11-3|.|.|TRBJ2-5
CASSPNFGETQYF
TGTGCCAGCAGCCCAAACTTCGGAGAGACCCAGTACTTC
>TRBV9|.|TRBD1|TRBJ1-1
CASSVGGQGDTEAFF
TGTGCCAGCAGCGTAGGGGGACAGGGGGACACTGAAGCTTTCTTT
>TRBV19|.|TRBD1|TRBJ1-2
CASSARLLQGGYTF
TGTGCCAGTAGTGCGAGACTCCTACAGGGGGGCTACACCTTC
>TRBV6-5|once|.|TRBJ1-2
CASSYGQATGYTF
TGTGCCAGCAGTTACGGGCAGGCGACTGGCTACACCTTC
>TRBV7-2|.|.|TRBJ1-6
CASSLVEVWSPLHF
TGTGCCAGCAGCCTCGTCGAGGTATGGTCACCCCTCCACTTT
>TRBV18|.|TRBD2|TRBJ2-2
CASSQSGGSNTGELFF
TGTGCCAGCTCACAAAGCGGGGGCTCGAACACCGGGGAGCTGTTTTTT
>TRBV29-1|.|.|TRBJ1-2
CSVVEGRYGYTF
TGCAGCGTTGTGGAGGGGAGGTATGGCTACACCTTC
>TRBV18|.|.|TRBJ2-1
CASSPFRDNEQFF
TGTGCCAGCTCACCATTCAGGGACAATGAGCAGTTCTTC
>TRBV2|.|.|TRBJ1-5
CASSEGGRGGGQPQHF
TGTGCCAGCAGTGAGGGAGGGCGAGGGGGAGGTCAGCCCCAGCATTTT
>TRBV7-2|.|.|TRBJ2-2
CASSLGRANTGELFF
TGTGCCAGCAGCTTAGGGCGGGCGAACACCGGGGAGCTGTTTTTT
>TRBV27|.|TRBD2|TRBJ2-7
CASSLGPSGGAYEQYF
TGTGCCAGCAGTTTAGGGCCTAGCGGGGGGGCTTACGAGCAGTACTTC
>TRBV14|.|TRBD1|TRBJ2-1
CASSPGQGLDNEQFF
TGTGCCAGCAGCCCGGGACAGGGTCTGGACAATGAGCAGTTCTTC
>TRBV6-5|.|.|TRBJ2-7
CASSRTDSVEQYF
TGTGCCAGCAGTAGGACAGACTCTGTCGAGCAGTACTTC
>TRBV29-1|.|TRBD1|TRBJ2-7
CSVVQGLAYEQYF
TGCAGCGTTGTACAGGGGTTAGCCTACGAGCAGTACTTC
>TRBV29-1|.|TRBD2|TRBJ2-1
CSVVVPSGGTYNEQFF
TGCAGCGTTGTTGTTCCTAGCGGGGGGACCTACAATGAGCAGTTCTTC
>TRBV6-5|.|TRBD1|TRBJ1-4
CASTGQGWNNEKLFF
TGTGCCAGCACGGGACAGGGTTGGAATAATGAAAAACTGTTTTTT
>TRBV5-1|.|.|TRBJ1-2
CASSLEQDWGYTF
TGCGCCAGCAGCTTGGAGCAGGACTGGGGCTACACCTTC
>TRBV7-2|once|.|TRBJ2-7
CASSRGAGYEQYF
TGTGCCAGCAGCAGAGGTGCTGGTTACGAGCAGTACTTC
>TRBV6-5|.|.|TRBJ1-3
CASRRTKAGNTIYF
TGTGCCAGCAGAAGGACAAAGGCTGGAAACACCATATATTTT
>TRBV2|.|TRBD1|TRBJ2-5
CASSMGQKETQYF
TGTGCCAGCAGCATGGGACAGAAAGAGACCCAGTACTTC
>TRBV11-3|once|.|TRBJ1-1
CASSLTGKGTEAFF
TGTGCCAGCAGCTTAACGGGGAAGGGCACTGAAGCTTTCTTT
>TRBV3-1/TRBV3-2|.|TRBD1|TRBJ1-1
CASSQDLKAGGPPTEAFF
TGTGCCAGCAGCCAAGATCTAAAGGCAGGGGGCCCGCCCACTGAAGCTTTCTTT
>TRBV5-1|.|.|TRBJ2-5
CASSLGRPQETQYF
TGCGCCAGCAGCCTGGGGAGGCCGCAAGAGACCCAGTACTTC
>TRBV6-4|.|.|TRBJ1-4
CASILGVSDEKLFF
TGTGCCAGCATCCTCGGGGTTTCTGATGAAAAACTGTTTTTT
>TRBV2|once|.|TRBJ2-3
CASSEFGGREVTDTQYF
TGTGCCAGCAGTGAATTCGGTGGCAGGGAGGTGACAGATACGCAGTATTTT
>TRBV3-1/TRBV3-2|.|TRBD2|TRBJ2-5
CASSLERGGRETQYF
TGTGCCAGCAGTCTTGAGCGGGGGGGCCGGGAGACCCAGTACTTC
>TRBV6-5|.|TRBD1|TRBJ2-7
CASSRATGGSYEQYF
TGTGCCAGCAGCCGGGCGACAGGGGGCTCCTACGAGCAGTACTTC
>TRBV3-1/TRBV3-2|.|.|TRBJ1-1
CASSQSGGGAEAFF
TGTGCCAGCAGCCAATCTGGGGGGGGAGCTGAAGCTTTCTTT
>TRBV29-1|.|.|TRBJ2-7
CSVEVGASTYEQYF
TGCAGCGTTGAAGTGGGGGCCTCTACCTACGAGCAGTACTTC
>TRBV3-1/TRBV3-2|.|TRBD1|TRBJ2-6
CASSLDRASGANVLTF
TGTGCCAGCAGCCTAGACAGGGCGTCTGGGGCCAACGTCCTGACTTTC
>TRBV19|.|.|TRBJ1-6
CASSLGASSPLHF
TGTGCCAGTAGTTTGGGGGCGAGTTCACCCCTCCACTTT
>TRBV4-2|.|.|TRBJ1-2
CASSQDAAGLGKGYTF
TGTGCCAGCAGCCAAGATGCGGCAGGCCTCGGGAAAGGCTACACCTTC
>TRBV24-1|.|.|TRBJ1-5
CATSPPGAWDQPQHF
TGTGCCACCAGTCCACCAGGGGCGTGGGATCAGCCCCAGCATTTT
>TRBV3-1/TRBV3-2|.|.|TRBJ1-2
CASSDLDTSGGYTF
TGTGCCAGCAGCGACCTGGACACTTCCGGGGGCTACACCTTC
>TRBV9|few|TRBD1|TRBJ1-2
CASSDTTGSYGYTF
TGTGCCAGCAGCGACACGACAGGGAGCTATGGCTACACCTTC
>TRBV6-6|few|TRBD1|TRBJ1-2
CASSRGTGGMKTNYGYTF
TGTGCCAGCAGTCGCGGGACAGGGGGAATGAAGACTAACTATGGCTACACCTTC
>TRBV20-1|once|.|TRBJ2-7
CSASGSPTGFSYEQYF
TGCAGTGCTAGTGGTTCCCCGACGGGTTTCTCCTACGAGCAGTACTTC